Listed below are T cell receptor beta chains from one sample, sequenced in a study of vaccination effects on CD4 cells after COVID-19. What these receptors recognize is not known. This table comes from immunoSEQ multiplex PCR, and its TCRdb copy is limited to in-frame clones, with some not included. The table includes fewer than 90,000 clones, around four fifths detected once. The material was CD4+ T cells from PBMCs cultured with HCoV-OC43 spike peptides, obtained after COVID-19 vaccination. These receptors originate from a human donor who received a COVID-19 vaccine. Each CDR3 is given with its conserved first and last residue. Fields, in order: V gene, CDR3 protein.

V gene: TRBV12-3/TRBV12-4
CDR3 protein: CASSLAGSGYTF

V gene: TRBV10-3
CDR3 protein: CAISDADRGPGETQYF

V gene: TRBV5-6
CDR3 protein: CASSLTGVSPLHF

V gene: TRBV19
CDR3 protein: CASTPSPSRRETQYF

V gene: TRBV24-1
CDR3 protein: CATSDTAQNYGYTF

V gene: TRBV5-4
CDR3 protein: CASSVKGQGDVGGYTF

V gene: TRBV15
CDR3 protein: CATSRTGQGHQPQHF

V gene: TRBV5-1
CDR3 protein: CASSSTGAPGTQYF

V gene: TRBV2
CDR3 protein: CASSSGTGNYGYTF

V gene: TRBV30
CDR3 protein: CAWSVPQIQETQYF

V gene: TRBV5-1
CDR3 protein: CASSTRTGLETQYF

V gene: TRBV20-1
CDR3 protein: CSASMYAGGRRGELFF

V gene: TRBV4-3
CDR3 protein: CASSQEVDNEQFF

V gene: TRBV7-2
CDR3 protein: CASSLGGMKKLFF

V gene: TRBV27
CDR3 protein: CASSLRLSSGNTIYF

V gene: TRBV7-2
CDR3 protein: CASSLAGQPQHF

V gene: TRBV7-3
CDR3 protein: CASSSGPGQGGTDTQYF

V gene: TRBV18
CDR3 protein: CASSSRQGETQYF

V gene: TRBV7-9
CDR3 protein: CASRRETGVGNTIYF

V gene: TRBV5-6
CDR3 protein: CASRDLDRGAEAFF

V gene: TRBV18
CDR3 protein: CASSPDRADTNEQFF

V gene: TRBV19
CDR3 protein: CASSTRDRNTIYF

V gene: TRBV6-2/TRBV6-3
CDR3 protein: CASSSSGSPGYNEQFF

V gene: TRBV20-1
CDR3 protein: CSASVPSGTDTQYF

V gene: TRBV3-1/TRBV3-2
CDR3 protein: CASSRGTGELFF

V gene: TRBV9
CDR3 protein: CASSDGRNTEAFF

V gene: TRBV24-1
CDR3 protein: CATSERVNQPQHF

V gene: TRBV12-3/TRBV12-4
CDR3 protein: CASSFTGLTQYF

V gene: TRBV6-5
CDR3 protein: CASKIRGLNTEAFF

V gene: TRBV27
CDR3 protein: CASSWTGRQPQHF

V gene: TRBV4-1
CDR3 protein: CASSQDGVYGYTF

V gene: TRBV20-1
CDR3 protein: CSASKTGEKLFF

V gene: TRBV19
CDR3 protein: CASSVTGSGETQYF

V gene: TRBV18
CDR3 protein: CASSPPNRAEMGETQYF

V gene: TRBV10-3
CDR3 protein: CAIMQDPYNEQFF

V gene: TRBV14
CDR3 protein: CASSPGKGGEKLFF

V gene: TRBV7-9
CDR3 protein: CASRLCGGGREVCQEKLFF

V gene: TRBV20-1
CDR3 protein: CSAGIVGAQYF

V gene: TRBV9
CDR3 protein: CASSARLLGDRNYGYTF

V gene: TRBV7-3
CDR3 protein: CASSSGISGANVLTF

V gene: TRBV5-1
CDR3 protein: CASSLFSSGGVNTGELFF

V gene: TRBV6-5
CDR3 protein: CASRYTRNTEAFF

V gene: TRBV7-2
CDR3 protein: CASSPRASGVYNEQFF

V gene: TRBV18
CDR3 protein: CASSPVVTNEKLFF